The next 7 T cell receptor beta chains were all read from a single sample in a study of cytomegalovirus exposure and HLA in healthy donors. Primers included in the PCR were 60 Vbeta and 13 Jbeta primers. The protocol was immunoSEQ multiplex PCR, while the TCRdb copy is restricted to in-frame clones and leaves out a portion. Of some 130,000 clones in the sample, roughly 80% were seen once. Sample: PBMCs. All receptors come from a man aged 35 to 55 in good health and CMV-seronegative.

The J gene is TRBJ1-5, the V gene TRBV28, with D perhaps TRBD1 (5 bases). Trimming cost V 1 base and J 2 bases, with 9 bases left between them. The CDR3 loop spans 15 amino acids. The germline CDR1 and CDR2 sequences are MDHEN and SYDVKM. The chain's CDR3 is CASSLLGVGNQPQHF. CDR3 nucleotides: TGTGCCAGCAGTTTATTAGGGGTCGGCAATCAGCCCCAGCATTTT.

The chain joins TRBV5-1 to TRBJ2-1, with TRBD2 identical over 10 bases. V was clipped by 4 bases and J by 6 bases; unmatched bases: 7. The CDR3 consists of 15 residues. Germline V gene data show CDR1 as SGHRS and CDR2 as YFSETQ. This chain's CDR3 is CASSAPGLAPNEQFF. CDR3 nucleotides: TGCGCCAGCAGCGCACCGGGACTAGCGCCCAATGAGCAGTTCTTC.

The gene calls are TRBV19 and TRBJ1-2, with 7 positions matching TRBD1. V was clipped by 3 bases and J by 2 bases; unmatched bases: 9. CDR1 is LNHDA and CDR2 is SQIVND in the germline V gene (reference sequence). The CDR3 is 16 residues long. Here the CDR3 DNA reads TGTGCCAGTAGTATCCCTAAGGGGGCTTCAAACTATGGCTACACCTTC. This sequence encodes CASSIPKGASNYGYTF.

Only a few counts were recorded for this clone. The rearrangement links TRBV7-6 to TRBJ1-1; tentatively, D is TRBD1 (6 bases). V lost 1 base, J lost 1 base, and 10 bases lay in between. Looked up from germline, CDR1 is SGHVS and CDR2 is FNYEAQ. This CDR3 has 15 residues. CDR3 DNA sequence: TGTGCCAGCAGCTTAGAGCAGGGGTGGAACACTGAAGCTTTCTTT. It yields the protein CASSLEQGWNTEAFF.

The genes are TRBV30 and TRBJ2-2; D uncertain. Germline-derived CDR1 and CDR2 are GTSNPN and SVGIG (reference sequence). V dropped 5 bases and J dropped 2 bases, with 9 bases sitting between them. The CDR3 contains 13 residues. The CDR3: CAWADTNTGELFF. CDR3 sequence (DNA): TGTGCCTGGGCTGACACTAACACCGGGGAGCTGTTTTTT. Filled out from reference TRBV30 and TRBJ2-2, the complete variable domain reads SQTIHQWPATLVQPVGSPLSLECTVEGTSNPNLYWYRQAAGRGLQLLFYSVGIGQISSEVPQNLSASRPQDRQFILSSKKLLLSDSGFYLCAWADTNTGELFFGEGSRLTVL.

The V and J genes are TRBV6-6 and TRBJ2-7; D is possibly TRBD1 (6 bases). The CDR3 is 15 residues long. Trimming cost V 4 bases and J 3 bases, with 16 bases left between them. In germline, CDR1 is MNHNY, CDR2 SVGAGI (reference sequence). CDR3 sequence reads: CASSSPGHNLYEQYF. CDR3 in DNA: TGTGCCAGCAGTTCCCCGGGACATAATCTCTACGAGCAGTACTTC.

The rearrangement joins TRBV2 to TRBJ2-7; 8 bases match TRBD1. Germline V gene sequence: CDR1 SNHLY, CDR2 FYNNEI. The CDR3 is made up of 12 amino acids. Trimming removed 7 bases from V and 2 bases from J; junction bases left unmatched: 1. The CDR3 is CASTRGPYEQYF. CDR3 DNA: TGTGCCAGCACCAGGGGGCCCTACGAGCAGTACTTC.